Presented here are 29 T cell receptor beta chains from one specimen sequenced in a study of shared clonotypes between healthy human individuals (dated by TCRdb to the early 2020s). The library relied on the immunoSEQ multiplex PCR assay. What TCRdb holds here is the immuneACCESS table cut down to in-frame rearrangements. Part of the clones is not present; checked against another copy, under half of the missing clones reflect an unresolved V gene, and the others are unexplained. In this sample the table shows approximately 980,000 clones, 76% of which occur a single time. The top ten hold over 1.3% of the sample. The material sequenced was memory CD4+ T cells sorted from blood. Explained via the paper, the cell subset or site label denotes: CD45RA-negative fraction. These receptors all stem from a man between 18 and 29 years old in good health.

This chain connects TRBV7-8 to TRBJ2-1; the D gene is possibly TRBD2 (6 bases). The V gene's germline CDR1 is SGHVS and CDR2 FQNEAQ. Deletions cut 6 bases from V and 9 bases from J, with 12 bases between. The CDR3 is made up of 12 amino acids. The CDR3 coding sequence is TGTGCCAGCAGGGGAGGACTGGGTGAGCAGTTCTTC. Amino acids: CASRGGLGEQFF.

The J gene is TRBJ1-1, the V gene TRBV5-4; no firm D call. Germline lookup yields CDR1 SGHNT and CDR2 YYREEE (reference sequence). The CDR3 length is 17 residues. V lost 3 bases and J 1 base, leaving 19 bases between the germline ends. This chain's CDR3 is CASSSIGVGIKNTEAFF. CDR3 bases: TGTGCCAGCAGCTCCATCGGAGTAGGGATTAAGAACACTGAAGCTTTCTTT.

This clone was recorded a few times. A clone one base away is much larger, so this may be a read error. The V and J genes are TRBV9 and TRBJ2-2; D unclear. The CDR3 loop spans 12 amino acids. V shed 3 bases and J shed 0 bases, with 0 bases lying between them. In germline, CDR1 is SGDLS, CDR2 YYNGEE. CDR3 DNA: TGTGCCAGCAGCGCGAACACCGGGGAGCTGTTTTTT. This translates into CASSANTGELFF.

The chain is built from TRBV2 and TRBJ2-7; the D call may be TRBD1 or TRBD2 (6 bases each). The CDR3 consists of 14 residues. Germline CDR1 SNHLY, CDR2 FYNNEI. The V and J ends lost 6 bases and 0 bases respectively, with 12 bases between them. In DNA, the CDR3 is TGTGCCAGCAGGGGGGCGGGGTTCTCCTACGAGCAGTACTTC. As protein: CASRGAGFSYEQYF.

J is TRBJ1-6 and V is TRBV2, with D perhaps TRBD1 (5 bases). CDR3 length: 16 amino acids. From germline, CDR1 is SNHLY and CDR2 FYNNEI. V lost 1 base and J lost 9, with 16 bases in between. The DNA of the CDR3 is TGTGCCAGCAGTGAAGTGGACCCATTCGGGGGTTCACCCCTCCACTTT. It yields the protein CASSEVDPFGGSPLHF.

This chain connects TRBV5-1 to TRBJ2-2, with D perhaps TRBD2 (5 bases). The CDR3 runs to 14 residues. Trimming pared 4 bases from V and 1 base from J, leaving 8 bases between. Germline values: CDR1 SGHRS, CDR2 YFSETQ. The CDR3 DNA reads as TGCGCCAGCAGCGAGGGAGTGAACACCGGGGAGCTGTTTTTT. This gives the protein CASSEGVNTGELFF. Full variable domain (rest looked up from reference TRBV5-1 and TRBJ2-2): KAGVTQTPRYLIKTRGQQVTLSCSPISGHRSVSWYQQTPGQGLQFLFEYFSETQRNKGNFPGRFSGRQFSNSRSEMNVSTLELGDSALYLCASSEGVNTGELFFGEGSRLTVL.

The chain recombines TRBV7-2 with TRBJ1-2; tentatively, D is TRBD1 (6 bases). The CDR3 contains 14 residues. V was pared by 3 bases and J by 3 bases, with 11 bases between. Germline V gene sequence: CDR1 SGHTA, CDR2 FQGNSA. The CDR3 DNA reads TGTGCCAGCAGCTTGGCTGGGGGGCACTATGGCTACACCTTC. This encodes CASSLAGGHYGYTF.

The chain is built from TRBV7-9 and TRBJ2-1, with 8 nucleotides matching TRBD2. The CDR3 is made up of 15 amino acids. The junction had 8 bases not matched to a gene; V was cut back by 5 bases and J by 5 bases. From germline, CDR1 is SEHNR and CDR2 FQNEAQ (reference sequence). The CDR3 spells CASSPYREGHNEQFF. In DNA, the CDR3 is TGTGCCAGCAGCCCCTACCGGGAGGGCCACAATGAGCAGTTCTTC.

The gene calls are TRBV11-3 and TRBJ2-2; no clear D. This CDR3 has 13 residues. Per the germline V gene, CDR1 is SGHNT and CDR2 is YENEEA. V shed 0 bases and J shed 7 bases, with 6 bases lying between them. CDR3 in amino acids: CASSLERVGELFF. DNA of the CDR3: TGTGCCAGCAGCTTAGAAAGGGTCGGGGAGCTGTTTTTT.

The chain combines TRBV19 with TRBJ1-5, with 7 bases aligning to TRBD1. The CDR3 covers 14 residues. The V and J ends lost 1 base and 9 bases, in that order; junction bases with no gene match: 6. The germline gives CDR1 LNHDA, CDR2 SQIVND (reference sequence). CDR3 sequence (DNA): TGTGCCAGTAGTATAGGAGACAGGGAATCGCCCCAGCATTTT. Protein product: CASSIGDRESPQHF.

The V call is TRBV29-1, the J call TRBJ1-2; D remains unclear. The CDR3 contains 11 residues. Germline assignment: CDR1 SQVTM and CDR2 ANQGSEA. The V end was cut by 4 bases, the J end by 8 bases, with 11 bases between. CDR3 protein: CSVGLVRGYTF. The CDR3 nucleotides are TGCAGCGTTGGGTTGGTACGAGGCTACACCTTC.

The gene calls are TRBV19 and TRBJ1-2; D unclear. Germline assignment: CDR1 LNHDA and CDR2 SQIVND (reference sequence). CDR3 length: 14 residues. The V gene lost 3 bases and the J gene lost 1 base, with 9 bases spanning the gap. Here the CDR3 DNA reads TGTGCCAGTAGTATGGGCAGCCTTAACTATGGCTACACCTTC. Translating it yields CASSMGSLNYGYTF.

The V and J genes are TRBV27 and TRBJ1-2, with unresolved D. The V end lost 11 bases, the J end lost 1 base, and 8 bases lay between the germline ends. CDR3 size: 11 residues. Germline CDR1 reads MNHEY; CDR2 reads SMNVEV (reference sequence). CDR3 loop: CASELNYGYTF. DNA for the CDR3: TGTGCCTCCGAACTTAACTATGGCTACACCTTC.

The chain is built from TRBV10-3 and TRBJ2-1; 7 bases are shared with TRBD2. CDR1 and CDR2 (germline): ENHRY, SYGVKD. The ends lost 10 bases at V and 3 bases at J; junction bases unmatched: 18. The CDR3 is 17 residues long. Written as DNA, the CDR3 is TGTGCCACCCGAGGTCTAGCGGAGACCCCTGTCTACAATGAGCAGTTCTTC. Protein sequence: CATRGLAETPVYNEQFF.

In DNA form, the CDR3 reads TGTGCCAGCAGTTTAATCAGCGGGGGTGGAGCGTATCGAGAGACCCAGTACTTC. Translated, it gives CASSLISGGGAYRETQYF. The J gene is TRBJ2-5, the V gene TRBV28; 8 nucleotides match TRBD2. The CDR3 length is 18 residues. After removal of 2 bases from V and 4 bases from J, the junction contained 15 bases not matched to a gene. Germline CDR1 reads MDHEN; CDR2 reads SYDVKM.

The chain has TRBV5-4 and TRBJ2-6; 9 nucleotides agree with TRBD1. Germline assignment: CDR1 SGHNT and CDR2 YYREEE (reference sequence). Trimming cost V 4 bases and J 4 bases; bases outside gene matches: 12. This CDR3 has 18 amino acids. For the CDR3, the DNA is TGTGCCAGCAGCCCGGGCGGACAGGGGAGAGCGGGGGCCAACGTCCTGACTTTC. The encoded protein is CASSPGGQGRAGANVLTF.

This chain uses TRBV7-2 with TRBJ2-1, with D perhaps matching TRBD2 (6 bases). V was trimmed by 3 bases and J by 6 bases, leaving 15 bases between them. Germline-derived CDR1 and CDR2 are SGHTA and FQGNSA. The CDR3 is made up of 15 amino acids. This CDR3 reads CASSFRQGGGNEQFF. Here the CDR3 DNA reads TGTGCCAGCAGCTTCCGTCAGGGAGGAGGCAATGAGCAGTTCTTC.

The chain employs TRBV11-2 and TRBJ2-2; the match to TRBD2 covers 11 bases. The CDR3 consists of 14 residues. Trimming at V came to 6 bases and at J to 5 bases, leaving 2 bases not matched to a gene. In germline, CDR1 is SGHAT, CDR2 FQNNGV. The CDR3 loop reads CASSSGGATGELFF. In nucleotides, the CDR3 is TGTGCCAGCAGTAGCGGGGGGGCGACCGGGGAGCTGTTTTTT. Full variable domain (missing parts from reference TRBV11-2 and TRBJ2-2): EAGVAQSPRYKIIEKRQSVAFWCNPISGHATLYWYQQILGQGPKLLIQFQNNGVVDDSQLPKDRFSAERLKGVDSTLKIQPAKLEDSAVYLCASSSGGATGELFFGEGSRLTVL.

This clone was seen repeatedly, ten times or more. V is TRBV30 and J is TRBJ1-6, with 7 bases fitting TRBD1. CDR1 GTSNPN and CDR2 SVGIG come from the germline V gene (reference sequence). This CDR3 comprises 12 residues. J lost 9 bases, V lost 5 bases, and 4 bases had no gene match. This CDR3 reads CAWDRVSSPLHF. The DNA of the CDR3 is TGTGCCTGGGACAGGGTCTCTTCACCCCTCCACTTT.

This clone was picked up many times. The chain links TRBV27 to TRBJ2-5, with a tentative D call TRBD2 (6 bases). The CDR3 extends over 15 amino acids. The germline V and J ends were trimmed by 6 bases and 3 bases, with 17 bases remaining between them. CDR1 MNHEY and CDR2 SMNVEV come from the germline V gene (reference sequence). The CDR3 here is CASSQLAGPKETQYF. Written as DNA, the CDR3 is TGTGCCAGCAGCCAACTGGCGGGACCTAAAGAGACCCAGTACTTC.

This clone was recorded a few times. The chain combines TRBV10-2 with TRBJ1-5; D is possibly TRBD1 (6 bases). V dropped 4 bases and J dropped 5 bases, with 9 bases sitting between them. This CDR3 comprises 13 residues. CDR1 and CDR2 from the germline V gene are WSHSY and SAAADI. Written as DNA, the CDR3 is TGCGCCAGCAGTGGGCAGGGGCATCAGCCCCAGCATTTT. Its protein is CASSGQGHQPQHF.

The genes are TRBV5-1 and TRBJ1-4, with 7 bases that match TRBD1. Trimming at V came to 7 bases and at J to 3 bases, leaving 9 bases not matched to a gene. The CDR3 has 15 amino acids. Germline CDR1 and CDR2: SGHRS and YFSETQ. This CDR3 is CASRQGIGSNEKLFF. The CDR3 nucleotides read TGCGCCAGCCGACAGGGAATAGGTTCTAATGAAAAACTGTTTTTT.

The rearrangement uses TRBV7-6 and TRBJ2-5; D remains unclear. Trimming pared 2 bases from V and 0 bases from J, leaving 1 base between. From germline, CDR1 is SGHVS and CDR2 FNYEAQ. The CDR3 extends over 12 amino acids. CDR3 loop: CASSLNQETQYF. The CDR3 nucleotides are TGTGCCAGCAGCTTAAACCAAGAGACCCAGTACTTC.

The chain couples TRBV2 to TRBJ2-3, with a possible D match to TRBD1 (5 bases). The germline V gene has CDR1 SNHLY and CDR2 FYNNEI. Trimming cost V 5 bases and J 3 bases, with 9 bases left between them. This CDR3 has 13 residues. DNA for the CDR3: TGTGCCAGCAGTATACAGGTAACAGATACGCAGTATTTT. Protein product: CASSIQVTDTQYF.

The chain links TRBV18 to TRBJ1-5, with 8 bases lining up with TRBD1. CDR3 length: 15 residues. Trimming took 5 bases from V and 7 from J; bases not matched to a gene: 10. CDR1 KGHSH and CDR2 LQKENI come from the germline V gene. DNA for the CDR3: TGTGCCAGCTCAGAAGGACAGGGTCCGTCGCAGCCCCAGCATTTT. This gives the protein CASSEGQGPSQPQHF.

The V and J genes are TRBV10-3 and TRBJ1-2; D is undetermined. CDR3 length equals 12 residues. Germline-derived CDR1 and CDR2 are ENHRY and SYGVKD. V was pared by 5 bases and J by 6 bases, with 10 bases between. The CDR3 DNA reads TGTGCCATCAGTTCAGCGGTGGATGGCTACACCTTC. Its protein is CAISSAVDGYTF.

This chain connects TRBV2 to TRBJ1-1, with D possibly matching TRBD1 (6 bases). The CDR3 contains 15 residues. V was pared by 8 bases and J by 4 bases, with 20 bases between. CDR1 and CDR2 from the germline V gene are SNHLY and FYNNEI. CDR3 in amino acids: CASGRGGGLGTEAFF. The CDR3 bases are TGTGCCAGCGGGCGCGGGGGGGGCCTTGGCACTGAAGCTTTCTTT. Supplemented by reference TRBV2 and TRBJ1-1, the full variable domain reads EPEVTQTPSHQVTQMGQEVILRCVPISNHLYFYWYRQILGQKVEFLVSFYNNEISEKSEIFDDQFSVERPDGSNFTLKIRSTKLEDSAMYFCASGRGGGLGTEAFFGQGTRLTVV.

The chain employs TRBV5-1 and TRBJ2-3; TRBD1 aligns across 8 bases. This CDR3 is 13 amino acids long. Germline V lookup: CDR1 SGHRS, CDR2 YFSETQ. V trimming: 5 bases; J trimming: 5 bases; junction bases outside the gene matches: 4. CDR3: CASSRTGQDTQYF. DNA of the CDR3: TGCGCCAGCAGTCGGACAGGGCAAGATACGCAGTATTTT. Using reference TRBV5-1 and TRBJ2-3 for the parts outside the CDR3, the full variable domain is KAGVTQTPRYLIKTRGQQVTLSCSPISGHRSVSWYQQTPGQGLQFLFEYFSETQRNKGNFPGRFSGRQFSNSRSEMNVSTLELGDSALYLCASSRTGQDTQYFGPGTRLTVL.

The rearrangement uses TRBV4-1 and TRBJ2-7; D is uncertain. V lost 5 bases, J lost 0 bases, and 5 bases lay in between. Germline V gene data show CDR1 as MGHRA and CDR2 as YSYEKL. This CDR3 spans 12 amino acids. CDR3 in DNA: TGCGCCAGCAGCGCCTCCTCCTACGAGCAGTACTTC. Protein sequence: CASSASSYEQYF.